This T cell receptor beta chain was found in a study of blood T cell repertoires in COVID-19. Study-level information: Sources were T cells, B-cell-depleted T cells, or PBMCs; the material itself was cDNA or gDNA.

Trimming shortened V by 11 bases and J by 4 bases, and 11 bases separated the two germline ends. The germline V gene encodes CDR1 SEHNR and CDR2 FQNEAQ (reference sequence). CDR3 length: 12 amino acids. The data were produced by immunoSEQ multiplex PCR, yet TCRdb's version contains in-frame clones alone and is incomplete. The data contain 200,000 to 250,000 clones, 82% of them singletons. Material: peripheral blood. The chain links TRBV7-9 to TRBJ1-4, with D possibly TRBD1 on 6 matching bases. This TCR was recovered from a woman of 80 years or more with COVID-19, enrolled during active disease. Here the CDR3 DNA reads TGTGCCGGGGGCTCCGGTAATGAAAAACTGTTTTTT. It translates to CAGGSGNEKLFF.